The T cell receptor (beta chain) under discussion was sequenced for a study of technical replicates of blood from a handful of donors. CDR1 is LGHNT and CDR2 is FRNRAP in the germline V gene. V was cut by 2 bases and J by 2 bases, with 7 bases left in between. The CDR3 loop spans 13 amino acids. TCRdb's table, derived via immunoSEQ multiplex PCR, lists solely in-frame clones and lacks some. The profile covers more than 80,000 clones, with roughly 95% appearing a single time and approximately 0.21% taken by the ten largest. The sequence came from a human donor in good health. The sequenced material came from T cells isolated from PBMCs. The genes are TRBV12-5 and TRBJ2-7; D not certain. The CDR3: CASGLFGAYEQYF. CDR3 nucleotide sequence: TGTGCTAGTGGTTTGTTCGGAGCCTACGAGCAGTACTTC.